This entry lists 25 T cell receptor beta chains sequenced from one sample in a study of T cells in Graves' hyperthyroidism and ophthalmopathy. TCR beta CDR3 region amplification was performed from RNA transcripts. The HTBI primer set drove a first-round RT-PCR of the TCR CDR3. Each CDR3 protein gets one entry after TCRdb re-called the multiplex PCR reads with MiXCR. The table has over 150,000 distinct CDR3 sequences, approximately 17% seen once; the top ten hold around 27%. Sequencing was performed on blood. The receptors originated from a woman in her 50s with Graves' hyperthyroidism.

This clonotype came up many times. This sequence joins TRBV2 and TRBJ2-5; 7 bases line up with TRBD2. Germline V CDR1 and CDR2: SNHLY, FYNNEI. The CDR3 is 16 residues long. Trimming removed 2 bases from V and 5 bases from J; junction bases left unmatched: 11. The CDR3 nucleotides are TGTGCCAGCAGTGAAAGGGTGTGGCAGGGAGGGGAGACCCAGTACTTC. It specifies CASSERVWQGGETQYF.

The V and J genes are TRBV3-1 and TRBJ2-7, with 8 bases aligning to TRBD2. V dropped 8 bases and J dropped 0; count of bases not matched to a gene: 6. This CDR3 has 14 residues. Germline CDR1 and CDR2: LGHDT and YNNKEL (reference sequence). CDR3 sequence: CASCLSGVSYEQYF. CDR3 sequence (DNA): TGTGCCAGCTGTCTTAGCGGGGTCTCCTACGAGCAGTACTTC.

This clonotype was seen repeatedly, ten times or more. The chain uses TRBV6-1 and TRBJ1-5; D is possibly TRBD1 (6 bases). CDR1 and CDR2 from the germline V gene are MNHNS and SASEGT. This CDR3 contains 13 residues. Trimming stripped 6 bases from V and 9 bases from J, with 15 bases between. As DNA, the CDR3 is TGTGCCAGCAGCCAGTCACAGGGAGGGCCCCAGCATTTT. It yields the protein CASSQSQGGPQHF.

This clonotype has a count of ten or more. The genes are TRBV9 and TRBJ2-2; 7 bases fit TRBD2. Germline loops: CDR1 SGDLS, CDR2 YYNGEE. The CDR3 totals 16 residues. Trimming removed 3 bases from V and 7 bases from J; junction bases left unmatched: 12. The CDR3 protein is CASSDLETLAVGELFF. The CDR3 DNA follows: TGTGCCAGCAGCGATTTAGAGACCCTAGCGGTCGGGGAGCTGTTTTTT. Using reference TRBV9 and TRBJ2-2 for the parts outside the CDR3, the full variable domain is DSGVTQTPKHLITATGQRVTLRCSPRSGDLSVYWYQQSLDQGLQFLIQYYNGEERAKGNILERFSAQQFPDLHSELNLSSLELGDSALYFCASSDLETLAVGELFFGEGSRLTVL.

This sequence joins TRBV4-3 and TRBJ2-7; D not resolved. V dropped 0 bases and J dropped 1 base, with 4 bases sitting between them. CDR3 length equals 13 residues. CDR1 is LGHNA, CDR2 YSLEER, per germline. CDR3 bases: TGCGCCAGCAGCCAAGACCGGTCCTACGAGCAGTACTTC. Its translation is CASSQDRSYEQYF.

This clonotype was observed at least ten times. The chain carries TRBV29-1 and TRBJ2-1, with D perhaps given as TRBD1 or TRBD2 (6 bases each). Trimming removed 6 bases at V and 5 bases at J, with 17 bases between. Germline assignment: CDR1 SQVTM and CDR2 ANQGSEA. The CDR3 is 14 amino acids. Written as DNA, the CDR3 is TGCAGCGTCGCCGGGGGACACCTAAACAATGAGCAGTTCTTC. Translated: CSVAGGHLNNEQFF.

This clonotype has ten or more counts. The chain has TRBV6-1 and TRBJ2-7, with 9 positions matching TRBD1. The CDR3 extends over 13 amino acids. After removal of 6 bases from V and 7 bases from J, the junction contained 7 bases not matched to a gene. Looked up from germline, CDR1 is MNHNS and CDR2 is SASEGT. CDR3 DNA sequence: TGTGCCAGCAGGAGGGACAGGGTGGGTGAGCAGTACTTC. This encodes CASRRDRVGEQYF.

This clonotype was seen many times. This chain joins TRBV7-2 and TRBJ2-3; TRBD2 might be the D (5 bases). The germline V gene has CDR1 SGHTA and CDR2 FQGNSA. V dropped 5 bases and J dropped 2 bases, with 8 bases sitting between them. The CDR3 consists of 13 residues. The CDR3 DNA sequence: TGTGCCAGCAGCATCGACTACACAGATACGCAGTATTTT. It encodes CASSIDYTDTQYF.

This clonotype occurred many times. J is TRBJ1-5 and V is TRBV7-2; D perhaps matches TRBD1 (6 bases). From germline, CDR1 is SGHTA and CDR2 FQGNSA. The CDR3 consists of 15 residues. The germline V and J ends were trimmed by 6 bases and 1 base, with 13 bases remaining between them. CDR3 coding DNA: TGTGCCAGCAGTCCACAGGGAAACAGCAATCAGCCCCAGCATTTT. Translation gives CASSPQGNSNQPQHF. The full variable domain, rest sourced from reference TRBV7-2 and TRBJ1-5, is GAGVSQSPSNKVTEKGKDVELRCDPISGHTALYWYRQSLGQGLEFLIYFQGNSAPDKSGLPSDRFSAERTGGSVSTLTIQRTQQEDSAVYLCASSPQGNSNQPQHFGDGTRLSIL.

A few counts support this clonotype. The chain recombines TRBV12-3 or TRBV12-4 with TRBJ1-2; TRBD1 aligns across 7 bases. With V trimmed by 6 bases and J by 4 bases, 5 bases remained unmatched. There are 13 residues in the CDR3. Here the CDR3 DNA reads TGTGCCAGCAGAGGGACAGTCGGCTATGGCTACACCTTC. This sequence encodes CASRGTVGYGYTF.

This clonotype has only a few counts. The chain's CDR3 is CASSYEQAASPLHF. The CDR3 nucleotides read TGTGCCAGCAGTTATGAGCAGGCAGCTTCACCCCTCCACTTT. The chain couples TRBV6-5 to TRBJ1-6; D ambiguous. The CDR3 sequence is 14 residues long. Germline CDR1 is MNHEY and CDR2 is SVGAGI. V gave up 3 bases and J gave up 9 bases, with 12 bases separating them.

This clonotype was seen at least ten times. The V gene is TRBV4-2, the J gene TRBJ1-2, with D hard to call. This CDR3 has 13 amino acids. The germline V and J ends were trimmed by 3 bases and 6 bases, with 11 bases remaining between them. The germline V gene has CDR1 LGHNA and CDR2 YNFKEQ. CDR3 sequence (DNA): TGTGCCAGCAGCCAGGCTCACATGGATGGCTACACCTTC. Amino acid sequence: CASSQAHMDGYTF.

This clonotype was observed at least ten times. The gene calls are TRBV12-3 or TRBV12-4 and TRBJ2-3, with D maybe TRBD1 (5 bases). The CDR3 has 15 amino acids. The germline V and J ends were trimmed by 3 bases and 5 bases, with 15 bases remaining between them. The CDR3 is CASSLGQGFIDTQYF. CDR3 bases: TGTGCCAGCAGTTTGGGGCAGGGATTCATAGATACGCAGTATTTT.

This clonotype was counted ten times or more. The chain has TRBV7-2 and TRBJ1-1, with D unresolved. The CDR3 totals 14 residues. Germline CDR1 and CDR2: SGHTA and FQGNSA. The V end lost 3 bases, the J end lost 0 bases, and 8 bases lay between the germline ends. DNA of the CDR3: TGTGCCAGCAGCTTTTACAGTCTGAACACTGAAGCTTTCTTT. It encodes CASSFYSLNTEAFF. The complete variable domain, with remaining parts taken from reference TRBV7-2 and TRBJ1-1, reads GAGVSQSPSNKVTEKGKDVELRCDPISGHTALYWYRQSLGQGLEFLIYFQGNSAPDKSGLPSDRFSAERTGGSVSTLTIQRTQQEDSAVYLCASSFYSLNTEAFFGQGTRLTVV.

This clonotype was counted at least ten times. The CDR3 region is CASSKFTEAFF. The CDR3 nucleotides read TGTGCCAGCAGCAAATTCACTGAAGCTTTCTTT. This chain joins TRBV6-1 and TRBJ1-1, with D unresolved. Trimming stripped 6 bases from V and 4 bases from J, with 6 bases between. The germline V gene encodes CDR1 MNHNS and CDR2 SASEGT. The CDR3 covers 11 residues.

This clonotype has ten or more counts. This sequence joins TRBV7-9 and TRBJ2-2, with 12 nucleotides matching TRBD2. There are 18 residues in the CDR3. Germline CDR1 and CDR2: SEHNR and FQNEAQ (reference sequence). Trimming took 5 bases from V and 1 from J; bases not matched to a gene: 8. The CDR3 coding sequence is TGTGCCAGCAGCAAAGGGAGACTAGCGGGGGAGAACACCGGGGAGCTGTTTTTT. Its translation: CASSKGRLAGENTGELFF.

J is TRBJ2-2 and V is TRBV3-1; D is unresolved. CDR1 is LGHDT, CDR2 YNNKEL, per germline (reference sequence). This CDR3 is 15 amino acids long. V was clipped by 4 bases and J by 0 bases, with 9 bases between them. The chain's CDR3 is CASSRLSTNTGELFF. The CDR3 DNA reads as TGTGCCAGCAGCCGCCTCAGCACGAACACCGGGGAGCTGTTTTTT.

This clonotype came up many times. The V call is TRBV27, the J call TRBJ2-1; 9 nucleotides match TRBD2. CDR3 length: 13 residues. Unmatched junction bases numbered 4, after V lost 3 bases and J lost 10 bases. Germline assignment: CDR1 MNHEY and CDR2 SMNVEV (reference sequence). The CDR3 DNA follows: TGTGCCAGCAGTTTTGGAGCGGGGGGAGAGCAGTTCTTC. Amino acid sequence: CASSFGAGGEQFF.

Only a few counts were recorded for this clonotype. The CDR3 DNA sequence: TGTGCCAGCAGCCCGCGGGTGGCGGGGGGCGAGGGCAATCAGCCCCAGCATTTT. Its protein is CASSPRVAGGEGNQPQHF. V usage is TRBV4-2 and J usage is TRBJ1-5, with D perhaps matching TRBD1 (6 bases). The ends were cut back, 4 bases at V and 2 bases at J, with 21 bases in the middle. The germline CDR1 and CDR2 sequences are LGHNA and YNFKEQ. This CDR3 is 18 amino acids long.

The chain carries TRBV28 and TRBJ2-1, with 10 bases fitting TRBD2. Germline V gene data show CDR1 as MDHEN and CDR2 as SYDVKM. CDR3 length equals 18 residues. V gave up 4 bases and J gave up 5 bases; unmatched junction bases: 14. DNA of the CDR3: TGTGCCAGCAGTTCCGGTATAAGCGGGAGGGCCTTCGACAATGAGCAGTTCTTC. Translated, it gives CASSSGISGRAFDNEQFF.

This clonotype was observed at least ten times. V and J are TRBV5-8 and TRBJ2-6; D ambiguous. Germline loops: CDR1 SGHTS, CDR2 YDEGEE. This CDR3 has 15 residues. The germline V and J ends were trimmed by 0 bases and 0 bases, with 4 bases remaining between them. The DNA of the CDR3 is TGTGCCAGCAGCTTGGGGCTCTCTGGGGCCAACGTCCTGACTTTC. Protein: CASSLGLSGANVLTF.

This chain links TRBV2 with TRBJ1-1; 8 nucleotides align to TRBD1. Trimming removed 1 base from V and 0 bases from J; junction bases left unmatched: 4. The CDR3 runs to 16 residues. Germline CDR1 SNHLY, CDR2 FYNNEI. CDR3 nucleotide sequence: TGTGCCAGCAGTGAAGGGTCAGGGGGCTTGAACACTGAAGCTTTCTTT. Its protein product is CASSEGSGGLNTEAFF.

Comment on this clonotype: A much more abundant neighbour one base away suggests this may be a read error. The V gene is TRBV3-1, the J gene TRBJ1-1; D is ambiguous. Trimming took off 11 bases at V and 1 base at J, with 14 bases between the two ends. The CDR3 totals 13 residues. Germline CDR1 and CDR2: LGHDT and YNNKEL (reference sequence). This CDR3 reads CARKHQQNTEAFF. CDR3 coding DNA: TGTGCCCGCAAACATCAGCAGAACACTGAAGCTTTCTTT.

In its sample, this clonotype was seen many times. This chain connects TRBV6-1 to TRBJ1-1, with 7 bases identical to TRBD1. The length of the CDR3 is 15 residues. After removal of 4 bases from V and 1 base from J, the junction contained 6 bases not matched to a gene. CDR1 MNHNS and CDR2 SASEGT come from the germline V gene. The CDR3 DNA reads TGTGCCAGCAGTGGACAGGGTCCAGGGAACACTGAAGCTTTCTTT. It translates to CASSGQGPGNTEAFF.

The chain couples TRBV11-2 to TRBJ2-3, with unresolved D. This CDR3 has 12 residues. CDR1 and CDR2 from the germline V gene are SGHAT and FQNNGV. V lost 3 bases to trimming and J lost 7 bases, with 8 bases between them. The CDR3, as DNA: TGTGCCAGCAGCTTCTCGCGGAATACGCAGTATTTT. Amino acids: CASSFSRNTQYF.